Below, 12 T cell receptor beta chains from the same sample are listed, as sequenced in a study of T cells in Graves' hyperthyroidism and ophthalmopathy. Researchers took RNA transcripts and amplified the TCR beta CDR3 regions from them. The TCR CDR3 first-round RT-PCR relied on the HTBI primer set. Each CDR3 protein is one row after TCRdb ran MiXCR on the multiplex PCR reads. The table records about 570,000 distinct CDR3 sequences, about 45% of them present only once. The sample taken for sequencing was peripheral blood or thyroid tissue (not recorded which). The receptors derive from an adult woman with Graves' disease, either hyperthyroidism or ophthalmopathy (not recorded which).

This clonotype was recorded only once. J is TRBJ2-7 and V is TRBV9; 7 bases line up with TRBD2. After removal of 6 bases from V and 0 bases from J, the junction contained 6 bases not matched to a gene. Germline loops: CDR1 SGDLS, CDR2 YYNGEE. The CDR3 spans 14 residues. The CDR3 region is CASTQRDHSYEQYF. DNA of the CDR3: TGTGCCAGCACCCAGCGGGACCACTCCTACGAGCAGTACTTC.

The V call is TRBV2, the J call TRBJ1-6; TRBD1 agrees at 11 bases. In germline, CDR1 is SNHLY, CDR2 FYNNEI. After removal of 8 bases from V and 7 bases from J, the junction contained 7 bases not matched to a gene. This CDR3 is built from 15 residues. The CDR3 loop is CASGGGDRGNSPLHF. The CDR3 DNA is TGTGCCAGCGGCGGAGGGGACAGGGGGAATTCACCCCTCCACTTT.

The gene calls are TRBV9 and TRBJ2-7; 14 positions agree with TRBD2. Trimming at V came to 2 bases and at J to 7 bases, leaving 8 bases not matched to a gene. Germline V gives CDR1 SGDLS, CDR2 YYNGEE. This CDR3 has 16 amino acids. The CDR3 here is CASSVEGTSGSNEQYF. The CDR3 DNA reads as TGTGCCAGCAGCGTTGAGGGGACTAGCGGGAGTAATGAGCAGTACTTC.

A word on this clonotype: The germline gene is not matched at one end of the junction; a read error may be the cause. J is TRBJ2-5 and V is TRBV9, with D tentatively TRBD1 (5 bases). This CDR3 comprises 11 residues. Per germline, CDR1 SGDLS and CDR2 YYNGEE. CDR3 in amino acids: CASRVGKTQYF. The CDR3 nucleotides read TGCGCCAGCAGGGTGGGAAAGACCCAGTACTTC.

In DNA, the CDR3 is TGTGCCAGCAGCTTTTCCGGGACTACGAACAATGAGCAGTTCTTC. The encoded protein is CASSFSGTTNNEQFF. J is TRBJ2-1 and V is TRBV9, with 7 nucleotides matching TRBD2. The CDR3 length is 15 residues. In germline, CDR1 is SGDLS, CDR2 YYNGEE. J lost 5 bases, V lost 4 bases, and 9 bases had no gene match.

This clonotype came up many times. The chain employs TRBV7-6 and TRBJ2-7; no definite D call. The CDR3 has 14 amino acids. CDR1 SGHVS and CDR2 FNYEAQ come from the germline V gene. Trimming removed 5 bases from V and 1 base from J, with 12 bases in between. CDR3 sequence (DNA): TGTGCCAGCAGCCCACGGACCAGTTCCTACGAGCAGTACTTC. Protein: CASSPRTSSYEQYF.

The chain uses TRBV29-1 and TRBJ2-2; TRBD2 matches 8 bases. With V trimmed by 7 bases and J by 0 bases, 10 bases remained unmatched. Germline CDR1 reads SQVTM; CDR2 reads ANQGSEA. This CDR3 has 16 residues. The CDR3 region is CSASSRSGANTGELFF. For the CDR3, the DNA is TGCAGCGCCAGCAGCCGTAGCGGGGCGAACACCGGGGAGCTGTTTTTT.

This clonotype was seen a few times. The V call is TRBV10-2, the J call TRBJ2-1; D might be TRBD1 or TRBD2, each matching 6 bases. There are 14 residues in the CDR3. Trimming removed 7 bases from V and 7 bases from J, with 17 bases in between. CDR1 and CDR2 (germline): WSHSY, SAAADI. CDR3 coding DNA: TGCGCCAGCACCAGCCCCAAAGGGGGGAATGAGCAGTTCTTC. This gives the protein CASTSPKGGNEQFF.

For this clonotype: A much larger clonotype is one base distant, so this may be a read error. This chain uses TRBV7-8 with TRBJ1-1, with a possible D match to TRBD1 (5 bases). Trimming left V 7 bases short and J 10 bases short, with 16 bases between. Germline V gene data show CDR1 as SGHVS and CDR2 as FQNEAQ. The CDR3 covers 12 residues. Here the CDR3 reads CASITGLQGAFF. CDR3 DNA sequence: TGTGCCAGCATCACCGGGCTGCAGGGAGCTTTCTTT.

The V and J genes are TRBV4-1 and TRBJ1-6, with D unresolved. Germline CDR1 is MGHRA and CDR2 is YSYEKL. CDR3 length: 13 amino acids. Trimming took off 4 bases at V and 13 bases at J, with 14 bases between the two ends. In nucleotides, the CDR3 is TGCGCCAGCAGCCCCGGTCCCAATCAGCCCCTCCACTTT. It specifies CASSPGPNQPLHF.

Regarding this clonotype: Relative to the germline gene, one junction end is altered; a read error may explain this. The chain combines TRBV15 with TRBJ2-5; a weak D match, TRBD2 (5 bases). This CDR3 is built from 13 residues. Germline V gene sequence: CDR1 LNHNV, CDR2 YYDKDF (reference sequence). The CDR3 coding sequence is TGTGCCGCCAGCACCGACGGGGAAGAGACCCAGTACTTC. Its translation is CAASTDGEETQYF. The whole variable domain, filled in from reference TRBV15 and TRBJ2-5, reads DAMVIQNPRYQVTQFGKPVTLSCSQTLNHNVMYWYQQKSSQAPKLLFHYYDKDFNNEADTPDNFQSRRPNTSFCFLDIRSPGLGDTAMYLCAASTDGEETQYFGPGTRLLVL.

J is TRBJ1-1 and V is TRBV7-9, with D perhaps matching TRBD1 (5 bases). The V gene lost 5 bases and the J gene lost 7 bases, with 17 bases spanning the gap. Germline V lookup: CDR1 SEHNR, CDR2 FQNEAQ (reference sequence). The CDR3 is 14 residues long. This chain's CDR3 is CASSQDGGLSEAFF. The CDR3 DNA sequence: TGTGCCAGCAGCCAAGATGGGGGACTAAGTGAAGCTTTCTTT.